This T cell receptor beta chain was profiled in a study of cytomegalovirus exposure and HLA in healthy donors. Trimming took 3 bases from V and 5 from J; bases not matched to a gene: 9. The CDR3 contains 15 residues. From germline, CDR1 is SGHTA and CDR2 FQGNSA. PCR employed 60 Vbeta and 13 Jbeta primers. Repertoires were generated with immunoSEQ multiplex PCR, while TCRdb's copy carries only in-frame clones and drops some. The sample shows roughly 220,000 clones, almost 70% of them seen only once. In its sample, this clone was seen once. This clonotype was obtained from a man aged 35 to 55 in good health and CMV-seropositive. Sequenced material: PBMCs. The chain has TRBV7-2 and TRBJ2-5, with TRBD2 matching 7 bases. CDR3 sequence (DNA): TGTGCCAGCAGCTTTAGTGTGGGGGGAGGGGAGACCCAGTACTTC. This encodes CASSFSVGGGETQYF.